This T cell receptor (beta chain) was observed in a study of blood T cells in healthy people across ages. A second PCR, run for about 6 to 11 cycles, used a sample-barcoded 5' primer plus a J-beta primer mix. MiXCR, applied by TCRdb to the 5' RACE reads, yields one record per CDR3 protein. The table records 630,000 or so distinct CDR3 sequences, about 30% of them present only once. Germline loops: CDR1 LNHDA, CDR2 SQIVND (reference sequence). This CDR3 has 13 amino acids. Trimming left V 10 bases short and J 4 bases short, with 14 bases between. This clonotype was counted between two and nine times. Input material: blood. This chain uses TRBV19 with TRBJ2-1; maybe TRBD1 (6 bases). The TCR comes from an elderly woman in good health. CDR3 bases: TGTGCCACCAGCGGACAGTTTTACAATGAGCAGTTCTTC. This encodes CATSGQFYNEQFF.